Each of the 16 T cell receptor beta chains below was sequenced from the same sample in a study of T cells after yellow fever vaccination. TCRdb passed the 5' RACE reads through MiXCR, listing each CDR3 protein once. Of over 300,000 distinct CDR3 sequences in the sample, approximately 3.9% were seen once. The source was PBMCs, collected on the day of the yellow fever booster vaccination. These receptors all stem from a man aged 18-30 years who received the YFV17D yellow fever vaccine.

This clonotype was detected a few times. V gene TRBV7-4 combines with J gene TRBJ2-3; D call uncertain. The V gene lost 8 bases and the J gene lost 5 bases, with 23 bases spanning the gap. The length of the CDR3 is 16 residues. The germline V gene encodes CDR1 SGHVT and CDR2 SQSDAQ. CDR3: CASRTGRPERGDTQYF. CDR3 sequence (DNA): TGTGCCAGCCGAACCGGGCGGCCAGAGCGCGGAGATACGCAGTATTTT.

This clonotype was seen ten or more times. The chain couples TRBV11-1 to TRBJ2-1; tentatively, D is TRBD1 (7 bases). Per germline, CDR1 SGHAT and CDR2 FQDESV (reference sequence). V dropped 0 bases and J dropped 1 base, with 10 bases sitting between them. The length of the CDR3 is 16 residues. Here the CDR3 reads CASSLASGGSYNEQFF. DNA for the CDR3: TGTGCCAGCAGCTTAGCGTCAGGGGGGTCCTACAATGAGCAGTTCTTC.

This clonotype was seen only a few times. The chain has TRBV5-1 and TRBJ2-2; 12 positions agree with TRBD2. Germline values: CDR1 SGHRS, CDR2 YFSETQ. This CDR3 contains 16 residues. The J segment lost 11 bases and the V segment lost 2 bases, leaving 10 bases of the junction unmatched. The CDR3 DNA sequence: TGCGCCAGCAGCTTAGGGACTAGCGGGTACCGAGGAGAGCTGTTTTTT. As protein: CASSLGTSGYRGELFF.

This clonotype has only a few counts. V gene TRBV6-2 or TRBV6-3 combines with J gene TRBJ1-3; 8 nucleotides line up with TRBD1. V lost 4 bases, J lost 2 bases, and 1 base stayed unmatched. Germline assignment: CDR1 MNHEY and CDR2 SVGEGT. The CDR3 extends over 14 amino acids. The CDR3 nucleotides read TGTGCCAGCAGTTGGACAGGGACTGGAAACACCATATATTTT. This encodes CASSWTGTGNTIYF.

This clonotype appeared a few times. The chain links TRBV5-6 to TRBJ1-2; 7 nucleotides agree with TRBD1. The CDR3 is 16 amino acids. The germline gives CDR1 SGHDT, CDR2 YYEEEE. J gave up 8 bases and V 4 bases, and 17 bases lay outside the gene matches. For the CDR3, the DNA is TGTGCCAGCAGCCTAGGAATCCGGGACAGCCGGACCGGCTACACCTTC. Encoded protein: CASSLGIRDSRTGYTF.

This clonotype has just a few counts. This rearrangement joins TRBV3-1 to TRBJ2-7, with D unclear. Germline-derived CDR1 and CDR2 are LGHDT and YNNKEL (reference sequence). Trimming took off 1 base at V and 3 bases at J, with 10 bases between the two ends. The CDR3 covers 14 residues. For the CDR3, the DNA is TGTGCCAGCAGCCAAGGTGTTACGTACTACGAGCAGTACGTC. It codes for CASSQGVTYYEQYV.

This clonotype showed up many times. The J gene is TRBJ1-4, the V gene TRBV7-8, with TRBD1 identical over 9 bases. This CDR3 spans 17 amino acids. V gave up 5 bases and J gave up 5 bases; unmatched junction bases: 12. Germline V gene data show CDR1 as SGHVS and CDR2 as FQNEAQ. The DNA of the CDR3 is TGTGCCAGCAGCCAACCGGGACAGGGAGGTGAAAATGAAAAACTGTTTTTT. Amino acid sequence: CASSQPGQGGENEKLFF.

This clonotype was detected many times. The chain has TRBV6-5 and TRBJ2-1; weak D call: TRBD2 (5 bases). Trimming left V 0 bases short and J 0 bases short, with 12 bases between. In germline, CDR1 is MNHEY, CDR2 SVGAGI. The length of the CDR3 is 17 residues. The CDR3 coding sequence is TGTGCCAGCAGTTACTCGAGTTGGGCGGGCTCCTACAATGAGCAGTTCTTC. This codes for CASSYSSWAGSYNEQFF.

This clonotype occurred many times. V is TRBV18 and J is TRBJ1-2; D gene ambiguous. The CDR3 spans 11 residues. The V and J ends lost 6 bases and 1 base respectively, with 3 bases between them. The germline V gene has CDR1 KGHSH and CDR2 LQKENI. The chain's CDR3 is CASSDNYGYTF. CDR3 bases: TGTGCCAGCTCGGATAACTATGGCTACACCTTC.

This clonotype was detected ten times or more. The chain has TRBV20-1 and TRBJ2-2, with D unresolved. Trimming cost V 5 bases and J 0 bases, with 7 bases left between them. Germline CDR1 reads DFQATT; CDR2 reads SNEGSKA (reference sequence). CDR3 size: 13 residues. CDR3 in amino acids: CSAPQPNTGELFF. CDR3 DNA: TGCAGTGCTCCTCAGCCGAACACCGGGGAGCTGTTTTTT.

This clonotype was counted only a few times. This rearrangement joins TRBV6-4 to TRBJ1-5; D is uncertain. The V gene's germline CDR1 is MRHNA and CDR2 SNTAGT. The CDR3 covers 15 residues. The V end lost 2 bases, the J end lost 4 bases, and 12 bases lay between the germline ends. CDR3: CASSDDSPRNQPQHF. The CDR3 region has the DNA TGTGCCAGCAGTGACGATTCCCCCAGAAATCAGCCCCAGCATTTT.

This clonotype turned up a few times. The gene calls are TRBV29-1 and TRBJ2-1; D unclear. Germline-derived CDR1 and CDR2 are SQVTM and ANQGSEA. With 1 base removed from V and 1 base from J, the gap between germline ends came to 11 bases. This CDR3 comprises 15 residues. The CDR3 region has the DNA TGCAGCGTTGAAGCCCTAGGCGGATCCTACAATGAGCAGTTCTTC. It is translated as CSVEALGGSYNEQFF.

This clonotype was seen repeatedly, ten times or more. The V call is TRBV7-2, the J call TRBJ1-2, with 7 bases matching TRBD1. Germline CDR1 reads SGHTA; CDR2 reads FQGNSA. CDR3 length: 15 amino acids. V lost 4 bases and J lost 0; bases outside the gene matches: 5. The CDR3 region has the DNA TGTGCCAGCAGCTCAAGGGACAGAGCTAACTATGGCTACACCTTC. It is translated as CASSSRDRANYGYTF.

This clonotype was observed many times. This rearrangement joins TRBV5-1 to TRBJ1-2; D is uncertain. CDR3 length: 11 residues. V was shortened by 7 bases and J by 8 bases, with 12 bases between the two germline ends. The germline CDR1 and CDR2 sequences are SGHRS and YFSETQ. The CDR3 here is CASRIDGGYTF. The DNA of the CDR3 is TGCGCCAGCCGGATTGATGGGGGCTACACCTTC.

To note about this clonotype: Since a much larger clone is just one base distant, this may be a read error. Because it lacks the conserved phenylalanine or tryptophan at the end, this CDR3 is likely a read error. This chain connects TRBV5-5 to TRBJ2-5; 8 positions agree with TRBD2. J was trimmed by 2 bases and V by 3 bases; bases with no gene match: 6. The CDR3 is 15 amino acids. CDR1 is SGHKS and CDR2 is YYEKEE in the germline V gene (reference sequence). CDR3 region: CASSYSGASQETQYL. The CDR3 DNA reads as TGTGCCAGCAGCTATAGCGGGGCTTCGCAAGAGACCCAGTACCTC.

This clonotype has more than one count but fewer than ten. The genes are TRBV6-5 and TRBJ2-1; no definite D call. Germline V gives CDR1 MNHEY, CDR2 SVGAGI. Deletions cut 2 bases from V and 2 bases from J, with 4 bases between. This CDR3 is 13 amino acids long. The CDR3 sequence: CASSYDAYNEQFF. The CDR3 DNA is TGTGCCAGCAGTTACGATGCCTACAATGAGCAGTTCTTC.